The 7 T cell receptor beta chains below all came from one sample that was sequenced in a study of T-cell reconstitution after alpha-beta-depleted transplantation in children. As it was prepared, the TCRbeta library received unique molecular identifiers. MiXCR was run by TCRdb on the PCR reads, yielding one entry per CDR3 protein. The table includes some 490,000 distinct CDR3 sequences, 9.5% to 15% detected once. The input for sequencing was PBMCs from the stem cell graft donor, taken from the stem cell graft. The receptors stem from a human donor who donated a stem cell graft to a child with combined immunodeficiency.

V is TRBV12-3 or TRBV12-4 and J is TRBJ1-1, with D hard to call. The CDR3 is made up of 11 amino acids. V gave up 10 bases and J gave up 6 bases, with 12 bases separating them. The CDR3 nucleotides read TGTGCCACCGGCAGTGCCCCTGAAGCTTTCTTT. This encodes CATGSAPEAFF.

V and J are TRBV20-1 and TRBJ2-7; no firm D call. Germline V gene lookup returns CDR1 DFQATT and CDR2 SNEGSKA (reference sequence). The CDR3 covers 14 residues. Between the trimmed V and J ends, which lost 3 bases and 3 bases, there was a span of 15 bases. CDR3 sequence: CSASPRRQIYEQYF. The CDR3 DNA reads TGCAGTGCTAGCCCCCGTCGGCAAATCTACGAGCAGTACTTC.

V and J are TRBV20-1 and TRBJ1-5; no clear D. Germline V CDR1 and CDR2: DFQATT, SNEGSKA (reference sequence). CDR3 length: 13 residues. Trimming stripped 3 bases from V and 4 bases from J, with 10 bases between. CDR3 bases: TGCAGTGCTAGTTCCGGGGATAATCAGCCCCAGCATTTT. This encodes CSASSGDNQPQHF.

V usage is TRBV12-3 or TRBV12-4 and J usage is TRBJ2-5; 16 bases map to TRBD2. With V trimmed by 5 bases and J by 4 bases, 7 bases remained unmatched. This CDR3 is 17 amino acids long. In DNA form, the CDR3 reads TGTGCCAGCAGTCCATCCGGGACTAGCGGGGGGGCAGAGACCCAGTACTTC. Translation: CASSPSGTSGGAETQYF.

This clonotype was recorded at least ten times. V gene TRBV10-3 combines with J gene TRBJ2-5; 8 nucleotides match TRBD2. Losses at the gene ends were 0 bases for V and 2 bases for J; bases not matched to a gene: 2. This CDR3 has 15 amino acids. Germline CDR1 and CDR2: ENHRY and SYGVKD. The DNA for the CDR3 is TGTGCCATCAGTGAGTCGCCGGGAGGGCAAGAGACCCAGTACTTC. This sequence encodes CAISESPGGQETQYF.

This clonotype was observed a handful of times. V gene TRBV29-1 combines with J gene TRBJ2-1; D not certain. This CDR3 is 12 amino acids long. From germline, CDR1 is SQVTM and CDR2 ANQGSEA. V was pared by 6 bases and J by 0 bases, with 6 bases between. The CDR3 sequence: CSVRPSYNEQFF. CDR3 coding DNA: TGCAGCGTAAGGCCCTCCTACAATGAGCAGTTCTTC.

There are a few counts of this clonotype. The V gene is TRBV27, the J gene TRBJ2-5; D possibly corresponds to TRBD2 (6 bases). V gave up 5 bases and J gave up 5 bases, with 9 bases separating them. CDR3 size: 12 residues. Germline lookup yields CDR1 MNHEY and CDR2 SMNVEV (reference sequence). The CDR3 is CASSMEGETQYF. For the CDR3, the DNA is TGTGCCAGCAGTATGGAGGGGGAGACCCAGTACTTC.